Each of the 27 T cell receptor beta chains below was sequenced from the same sample in a study of blood T cells in healthy people across ages (dated by TCRdb to between 2014 and 2017). Receptor libraries were prepared by 5' RACE. The sequencer listed for this sample is Illumina HiSeq 2500. A second PCR of about 7 to 12 cycles was run with a J-beta primer mix and a sample-barcoded 5' primer. Using fastp trimming at Q25 and MiXCR clonotype assembly, TCRdb reanalyzed the public sequencing data and kept in-frame beta chains. CDR3 protein sequences are deduplicated, and each keeps its most common genes and DNA. The sample includes some 880,000 distinct CDR3 sequences, with around 36% observed a single time. The top ten constitute approximately 13% of the sample. The sequenced sample consisted of blood. Every receptor here comes from a man in his late teens or twenties in good health.

At least ten counts were recorded for this clonotype. The chain joins TRBV12-3 or TRBV12-4 to TRBJ1-2; TRBD1 aligns across 9 bases. V trimming: 8 bases; J trimming: 7 bases; junction bases outside the gene matches: 11. This CDR3 is built from 14 residues. The CDR3: CASWSGTGFFGYTF. The CDR3 coding sequence is TGTGCCAGCTGGTCAGGGACAGGGTTTTTTGGCTACACCTTC.

The chain employs TRBV10-3 and TRBJ2-3; 7 nucleotides align to TRBD2. Germline V gene data show CDR1 as ENHRY and CDR2 as SYGVKD. The CDR3 loop spans 14 amino acids. V shed 4 bases, J shed 2 bases, and the junction held 3 bases outside the gene matches. The CDR3 DNA reads as TGTGCCATCAGTGGGGGGGGAACCACAGATACGCAGTATTTT. Amino acids: CAISGGGTTDTQYF.

V gene TRBV5-1 combines with J gene TRBJ2-5; no firm D call. The length of the CDR3 is 15 residues. Germline CDR1 SGHRS, CDR2 YFSETQ. With 3 bases removed from V and 11 bases from J, the gap between germline ends came to 23 bases. CDR3 coding DNA: TGCGCCAGCAGCTCTGAATTGGGCCTCTACAATGAGCAGTACTTC. Amino acids: CASSSELGLYNEQYF.

To note about this clonotype: A much larger clone differs from this one at a single base, so this may be a read error. This chain uses TRBV12-3 or TRBV12-4 with TRBJ2-1; 8 bases align to TRBD1. Trimming cost V 2 bases and J 8 bases; bases outside gene matches: 17. CDR3 length: 18 amino acids. The CDR3 sequence is CASSLSRSAGQGIDEQFF. CDR3 nucleotides: TGTGCCAGCAGTTTAAGTAGGTCGGCCGGACAGGGTATTGATGAGCAGTTCTTC.

Notes on this clonotype: Since a much larger clone is just one base distant, this may be a read error. The genes are TRBV6-5 and TRBJ1-2; perhaps TRBD1 as D (6 bases). V shed 5 bases and J shed 12 bases, with 19 bases lying between them. This CDR3 has 13 amino acids. Germline V gene sequence: CDR1 MNHEY, CDR2 SVGAGI. CDR3 in amino acids: CASSTGGGRGHTF. The CDR3 DNA reads as TGTGCCAGCAGTACTGGCGGGGGGCGAGGCCACACCTTC.

Details on this clonotype: Given a much more abundant clone one base away, this may be a read error. The CDR3 sequence: CASSSTPLGLTQDF. CDR3 bases: TGTGCCAGCAGCTCAACCCCGCTCGGACTTACGCAGGATTTT. V usage is TRBV7-2 and J usage is TRBJ2-3; D perhaps matches TRBD2 (5 bases). Germline assignment: CDR1 SGHTA and CDR2 FQGNSA. This CDR3 is 14 amino acids long. Using reference TRBV7-2 and TRBJ2-3 for the parts outside the CDR3, the full variable domain is GAGVSQSPSNKVTEKGKDVELRCDPISGHTALYWYRQSLGQGLEFLIYFQGNSAPDKSGLPSDRFSAERTGGSVSTLTIQRTQQEDSAVYLCASSSTPLGLTQDFGPGTRLTVL.

This clonotype was seen more than once but under ten times. The genes are TRBV15 and TRBJ2-1, with 8 bases that match TRBD2. The CDR3 contains 16 residues. The germline gives CDR1 LNHNV, CDR2 YYDKDF (reference sequence). With V trimmed by 5 bases and J by 1 base, 7 bases remained unmatched. CDR3 DNA sequence: TGTGCCACCAGCTTTCACGGGGGGGGTTCCTACAATGAGCAGTTCTTC. Translation: CATSFHGGGSYNEQFF.

The chain is built from TRBV9 and TRBJ2-3, with D uncertain. Germline values: CDR1 SGDLS, CDR2 YYNGEE. This CDR3 region has 16 residues. The germline V and J ends were trimmed by 1 base and 7 bases, with 19 bases remaining between them. The CDR3 reads CASSVTLMRLPNTQYF. Written as DNA, the CDR3 is TGTGCCAGCAGCGTAACTTTGATGAGGCTACCCAATACGCAGTATTTT.

The chain combines TRBV20-1 with TRBJ2-3, with D perhaps TRBD1 or TRBD2 (7 bases each). Germline values: CDR1 DFQATT, CDR2 SNEGSKA (reference sequence). There are 14 residues in the CDR3. The V gene lost 5 bases and the J gene lost 5 bases, with 17 bases spanning the gap. CDR3: CSAGRGRGLDTQYF. CDR3 DNA sequence: TGCAGTGCTGGAAGGGGGCGGGGGTTAGATACGCAGTATTTT.

This clonotype was observed a few times. Written as DNA, the CDR3 is TGTGCCAGCAGCTTAGTAGGCGGGGGATGGCAAGAGACCCAGTACTTC. Its protein is CASSLVGGGWQETQYF. The chain combines TRBV7-2 with TRBJ2-5; 7 nucleotides align to TRBD2. V trimming: 1 base; J trimming: 2 bases; junction bases outside the gene matches: 7. The CDR3 totals 16 residues. Germline values: CDR1 SGHTA, CDR2 FQGNSA.

Only one count was recorded for this clonotype. The gene calls are TRBV5-1 and TRBJ2-5; 10 positions agree with TRBD2. Germline trimming cut 1 base from V and 11 bases from J; bases unmatched to any gene: 11. CDR1 and CDR2 (germline): SGHRS, YFSETQ. This CDR3 spans 15 amino acids. This CDR3 is CASSLTLAGVNEQYF. The CDR3 DNA reads TGCGCCAGCAGCTTGACCCTAGCGGGGGTGAATGAGCAGTACTTC.

This clonotype was picked up many times. V and J are TRBV12-3 or TRBV12-4 and TRBJ2-3; TRBD1 matches 7 bases. The V and J ends lost 5 bases and 0 bases, in that order; junction bases with no gene match: 8. The CDR3 is made up of 16 amino acids. CDR3: CASSPPTGSSTDTQYF. The CDR3 nucleotides are TGTGCCAGCAGTCCCCCGACAGGGTCGAGCACAGATACGCAGTATTTT.

V usage is TRBV7-2 and J usage is TRBJ2-6; 7 nucleotides align to TRBD1. CDR3 length: 16 amino acids. Germline V gene sequence: CDR1 SGHTA, CDR2 FQGNSA. The V segment lost 3 bases and the J segment 1 base; nucleotides outside the gene matches: 3. This chain's CDR3 is CASSLDRSSGANVLTF. CDR3 coding DNA: TGTGCCAGCAGCTTGGACAGGTCTTCTGGGGCCAACGTCCTGACTTTC.

The genes are TRBV29-1 and TRBJ2-7; D gene uncertain. The CDR3 length is 13 residues. Per germline, CDR1 SQVTM and CDR2 ANQGSEA. V lost 3 bases to trimming and J lost 3 bases, with 12 bases between them. CDR3 residues: CSVEDTFGYEQYF. As DNA, the CDR3 is TGCAGCGTTGAGGATACTTTTGGCTACGAGCAGTACTTC.

The chain carries TRBV7-9 and TRBJ1-1; D is possibly TRBD1 (5 bases). Germline V gene data show CDR1 as SEHNR and CDR2 as FQNEAQ (reference sequence). V gave up 0 bases and J gave up 0 bases, with 11 bases separating them. The CDR3 contains 16 residues. CDR3 coding DNA: TGTGCCAGCAGCTTAGCCTACTCAGGGTTGAACACTGAAGCTTTCTTT. Translating it yields CASSLAYSGLNTEAFF.

This clonotype occurred many times. The V call is TRBV12-3 or TRBV12-4, the J call TRBJ1-2; TRBD1 matches 7 bases. The trim removed 6 bases at V and 3 bases at J, leaving 13 bases unmatched. The CDR3 length is 16 residues. This CDR3 is CASSPPGGPVDYGYTF. The CDR3 coding sequence is TGTGCCAGCAGCCCCCCAGGGGGGCCGGTTGACTATGGCTACACCTTC.

This chain connects TRBV9 to TRBJ2-1, with D unresolved. The CDR3 has 14 amino acids. Germline V lookup: CDR1 SGDLS, CDR2 YYNGEE. Trimming removed 0 bases at V and 10 bases at J, with 14 bases between. The CDR3 loop is CASSVGSTNAEQFF. The CDR3 region has the DNA TGTGCCAGCAGCGTAGGGTCCACGAACGCCGAGCAGTTCTTC.

CDR3 in DNA: TGTGCCAGCAGTTACTCGTCAGATAACTATGGCTACACCTTC. Translated, it gives CASSYSSDNYGYTF. The J gene is TRBJ1-2, the V gene TRBV6-6; D gene unclear. The germline V gene has CDR1 MNHNY and CDR2 SVGAGI (reference sequence). The V and J ends lost 0 bases and 1 base respectively, with 6 bases between them. The CDR3 consists of 14 residues.

The rearrangement uses TRBV7-2 and TRBJ2-1; possible D gene TRBD1, 5 bases. Trimming took 1 base from V and 10 from J, leaving 8 bases between them. Per germline, CDR1 SGHTA and CDR2 FQGNSA. The CDR3 consists of 12 residues. The CDR3 loop reads CASSLGRQEQFF. DNA for the CDR3: TGTGCCAGCAGCTTAGGAAGACAGGAGCAGTTCTTC.

The genes are TRBV14 and TRBJ2-1, with a weak D call TRBD2 (6 bases). There are 13 residues in the CDR3. V lost 2 bases and J 9 bases, leaving 11 bases between the germline ends. Germline CDR1 and CDR2: SGHDN and FVKESK. CDR3 residues: CASSQPGGSEQFF. The CDR3 nucleotides read TGTGCCAGCAGCCAACCCGGGGGAAGTGAGCAGTTCTTC.

The chain uses TRBV12-3 or TRBV12-4 and TRBJ1-6; the match to TRBD1 covers 7 bases. The CDR3 has 15 amino acids. The V segment lost 1 base and the J segment 4 bases; nucleotides outside the gene matches: 1. CDR3 in DNA: TGTGCCAGCAGTTTAGAACAGGGGTATAATTCACCCCTCCACTTT. This translates into CASSLEQGYNSPLHF.

Comments on this clonotype: At one boundary the junction diverges from the germline segment, which might be a read error. This chain joins TRBV5-1 and TRBJ2-3; no clear D gene. From germline, CDR1 is SGHRS and CDR2 YFSETQ. The length of the CDR3 is 13 residues. CDR3 amino acids: CASSLAGTDAQYF. The CDR3 DNA is TGCGCCAGCAGCTTGGCGGGCACAGATGCGCAGTATTTT.

The chain carries TRBV4-1 and TRBJ1-1; D might be TRBD1 (5 bases). The V gene's germline CDR1 is MGHRA and CDR2 YSYEKL. V was shortened by 1 base and J by 12 bases, with 18 bases between the two germline ends. This CDR3 region has 14 residues. The CDR3 DNA reads as TGCGCCAGCAGCCAAGTAGGTCTGTTGGGGGAAACTTTCTTT. Translation gives CASSQVGLLGETFF.

This clonotype was seen at least ten times. CDR3 residues: CSVVYGEGYNEQFF. For the CDR3, the DNA is TGCAGCGTTGTCTACGGGGAGGGTTACAATGAGCAGTTCTTC. V usage is TRBV29-1 and J usage is TRBJ2-1, with 7 nucleotides matching TRBD2. V was clipped by 4 bases and J by 4 bases; unmatched bases: 7. CDR1 is SQVTM and CDR2 is ANQGSEA in the germline V gene. This CDR3 spans 14 amino acids.

Turning to this clonotype: This clone may be a read error of a much larger clone one base away. This rearrangement joins TRBV4-3 to TRBJ2-7; D might be TRBD1 (6 bases). V was trimmed by 2 bases and J by 7 bases, leaving 15 bases between them. Germline CDR1 LGHNA, CDR2 YSLEER. The CDR3 is made up of 14 amino acids. The CDR3 spells CASSQQTGWNEQYF. CDR3 DNA: TGCGCCAGCAGCCAACAAACAGGGTGGAATGAGCAGTACTTC.

This clonotype was observed once. The rearrangement uses TRBV4-3 and TRBJ2-4, with TRBD2 matching 10 bases. Germline values: CDR1 LGHNA, CDR2 YSLEER. Losses at the gene ends were 1 base for V and 9 bases for J; bases not matched to a gene: 9. The CDR3 covers 16 residues. CDR3 region: CASSQVIGTSDGIQYF. Written as DNA, the CDR3 is TGCGCCAGCAGCCAAGTCATTGGGACTAGCGATGGCATTCAGTACTTC.

As regards this clonotype: This may arise from a read error, as a much more abundant clone is one base away. This chain uses TRBV5-1 with TRBJ2-5, with 10 positions matching TRBD1. Germline CDR1 reads SGHRS; CDR2 reads YFSETQ. The CDR3 loop spans 16 amino acids. With 4 bases clipped from V and 11 bases from J, the junction kept 17 bases outside the gene matches. CDR3 sequence reads: CASSPRRQGAQNEQYF. The CDR3 DNA follows: TGCGCCAGCAGCCCAAGGAGACAGGGGGCGCAAAATGAGCAGTACTTC.